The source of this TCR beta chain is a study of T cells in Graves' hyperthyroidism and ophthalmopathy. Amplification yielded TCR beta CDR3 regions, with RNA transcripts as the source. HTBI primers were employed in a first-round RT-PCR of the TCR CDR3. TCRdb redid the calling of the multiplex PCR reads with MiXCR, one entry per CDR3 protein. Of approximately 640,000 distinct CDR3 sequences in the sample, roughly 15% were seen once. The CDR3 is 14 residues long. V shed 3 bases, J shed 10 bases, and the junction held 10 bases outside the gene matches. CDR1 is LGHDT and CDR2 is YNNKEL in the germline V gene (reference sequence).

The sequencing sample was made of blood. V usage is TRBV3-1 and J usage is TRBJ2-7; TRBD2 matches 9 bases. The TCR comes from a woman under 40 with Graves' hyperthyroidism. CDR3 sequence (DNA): TGTGCCAGCAGCCAGATGTTTAGCGGGAGTGAACAGTACTTC. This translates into CASSQMFSGSEQYF.